This T cell receptor (beta chain) was retrieved from a study of regulatory T cells in long-lasting Graves disease. Time point: newly diagnosed GD, antithyroid drugs for less than 3 months. Researchers made the TCR library from RNA that was extracted from PBMCs. The authors drew patients from an endocrinology department in Xi'an, China. Peripheral blood, at about 8.9 milliliters, went into EDTA tubes. V was trimmed by 7 bases and J by 11 bases, leaving 24 bases between them. This CDR3 contains 16 residues. This clonotype showed up many times. CDR3 regions were amplified by Arm-PCR using iRepertoire HTBI primers to build TCR beta libraries. MiXCR, run by TCRdb on the multiplex PCR reads, gives a single entry per CDR3 protein. The repertoire consists of 500,000 to 700,000 distinct CDR3 sequences, with 15% to 20% occurring once and the leading ten covering 15% to 20%. These data were also filed under a second study, of T cells in Graves' hyperthyroidism and ophthalmopathy. That publication notes: The HTBI primer set drove a first-round RT-PCR of the TCR CDR3. Before onset, ophthalmopathy was predicted by the model a median roughly 6.4 months earlier.

The clonotype was recovered from a woman aged 25 to 39 with Graves disease. The rearrangement uses TRBV12-3 or TRBV12-4 and TRBJ1-6; perhaps TRBD1 as D (6 bases). The sample was peripheral blood mononuclear cells (PBMCs), taken at new diagnosis, from a patient treated with antithyroid drugs. The CDR3 DNA sequence: TGTGCCAGCATCTCGGGGGGGCAGACAGGAGGGACACCCCTCCACTTT. This gives the protein CASISGGQTGGTPLHF.